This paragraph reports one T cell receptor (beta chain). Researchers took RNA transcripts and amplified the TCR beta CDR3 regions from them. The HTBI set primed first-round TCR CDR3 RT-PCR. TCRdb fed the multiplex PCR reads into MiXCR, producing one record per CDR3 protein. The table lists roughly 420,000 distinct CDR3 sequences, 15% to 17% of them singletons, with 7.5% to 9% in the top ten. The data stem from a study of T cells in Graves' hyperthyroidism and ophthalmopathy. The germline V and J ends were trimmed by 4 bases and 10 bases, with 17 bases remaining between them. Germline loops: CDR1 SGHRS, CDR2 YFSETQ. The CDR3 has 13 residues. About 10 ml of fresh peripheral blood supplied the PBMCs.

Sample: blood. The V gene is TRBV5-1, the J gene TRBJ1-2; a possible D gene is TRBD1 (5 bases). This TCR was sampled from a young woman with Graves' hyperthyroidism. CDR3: CASSPRPGDPYTF. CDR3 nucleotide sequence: TGCGCCAGCAGCCCTCGCCCGGGGGATCCCTACACCTTC.